The sequence of this T cell receptor beta chain was determined in a study of T cell changes during pregnancy in multiple sclerosis. The protocol was immunoSEQ multiplex PCR, while the TCRdb copy is restricted to in-frame clones and leaves out a portion. Of 55,000 to 95,000 clones in the sample, about 92% were seen once. The receptor comes from a female donor in good health, enrolled as a control in a pregnancy study. The sequencing here drew on peripheral blood, taken in the second trimester of pregnancy.

The CDR3 DNA follows: TGTGCCAGCAGGAGACAGGGTCGGGACACTGAAGCTTTCTTT. It yields the protein CASRRQGRDTEAFF. This rearrangement joins TRBV6-6 to TRBJ1-1; 7 positions agree with TRBD1. The CDR3 runs to 14 residues. From germline, CDR1 is MNHNY and CDR2 SVGAGI (reference sequence). Unmatched junction bases numbered 7, after V lost 6 bases and J lost 3 bases.